Included here is one TCR beta chain sequence, with context. Its antigen is unidentified. The V and J ends lost 5 bases and 8 bases, in that order; junction bases with no gene match: 7. CDR3 length: 14 residues. Germline CDR1 and CDR2: SGHAT and FQNNGV. This sample stems from a study of high-grade serous ovarian cancer treatment subgroups. Study in general: On average, approximately 15,000 reads and thousands of unique TCR beta rearrangements were obtained per sample.

General study results and limits: CDR1 and CDR2 were left unanalyzed; analyses focused on CDR3.

Tumor samples were taken before definitive surgery or chemotherapy. TCRdb's copy holds only in-frame clones and misses some; the assay was immunoSEQ multiplex PCR. This sample carries 18,000 or so clones, roughly four fifths of them seen once, and the ten largest clones take approximately 6.9%. Sequenced sample: tumor tissue. The V gene is TRBV11-2, the J gene TRBJ1-3, with TRBD1 identical over 9 bases. The sequence came from a human donor with high-grade serous ovarian cancer. The CDR3 nucleotides read TGTGCCAGCAGCGCAGGACAGGGGTCTGACACCATATATTTT. Its translation: CASSAGQGSDTIYF.